This TCR beta chain was retrieved from a study of cytomegalovirus exposure and HLA in healthy donors. Broader study findings: Three chains linked to CMV were shown in vitro to be specific for CMV antigens. There were some public TCRs occurring in many donors, but most TCR sequences were rare. The listing of 150 to 200 TCR beta chains classed them as cytomegalovirus-associated.

Measured with immunoSEQ multiplex PCR; TCRdb has only the in-frame clones, and not every one. This table has approximately 150,000 clones, approximately 81% appearing once. These donors were members of the roughly 120-subject validation cohort, a group separate from the approximately 620-subject first cohort. With respect to this clone: Its antigen is as yet unknown.

This CDR3 has 11 residues. V was pared by 6 bases and J by 6 bases, with 5 bases of the junction left unmatched. CDR1 and CDR2 from the germline V gene are SQVTM and ANQGSEA. The V call is TRBV29-1, the J call TRBJ2-7; TRBD1 aligns across 7 bases. The source is a man aged 30 to 45 in good health and CMV-seropositive. The sequencing input was PBMCs. The CDR3 coding sequence is TGCAGCGTCACTAGGGGGCCCGAGCAGTACTTC. It specifies CSVTRGPEQYF.